Below, 28 T cell receptor beta chains from the same sample are listed, as sequenced in a study of early T cells in non-severe SARS-CoV-2 infection. TCRdb re-called the 5' RACE reads through MiXCR, storing one row per CDR3 protein. The table has just over 65,000 distinct CDR3 sequences, about 13% seen once. The source material was whole blood. These receptors all stem from an adult who was a healthcare worker with PCR-confirmed SARS-CoV-2 infection or an uninfected control (not recorded which).

This clonotype showed up many times. This sequence joins TRBV28 and TRBJ1-1; D call uncertain. The length of the CDR3 is 15 residues. CDR1 and CDR2 from the germline V gene are MDHEN and SYDVKM. V lost 5 bases and J lost 8, with 21 bases in between. The CDR3 DNA sequence: TGTGCCAGCAGTACCCCGTTTAAAGACCGTCGAGAAGCTTTCTTT. Residues: CASSTPFKDRREAFF.

This clonotype was picked up a small number of times. The V and J genes are TRBV7-8 and TRBJ1-6; D is unresolved. CDR1 is SGHVS, CDR2 FQNEAQ, per germline. V lost 6 bases and J lost 7, with 16 bases in between. This CDR3 contains 15 residues. The CDR3 bases are TGTGCCAGCAGGACGGCGGGAAGTCAGAATTCACCCCTCCACTTT. Its protein product is CASRTAGSQNSPLHF. The entire variable domain, with the rest obtained from reference TRBV7-8 and TRBJ1-6, is as follows: GAGVSQSPRYKVAKRGQDVALRCDPISGHVSLFWYQQALGQGPEFLTYFQNEAQLDKSGLPSDRFFAERPEGSVSTLKIQRTQQEDSAVYLCASRTAGSQNSPLHFGNGTRLTVT.

This clonotype was detected only a few times. This chain joins TRBV19 and TRBJ2-2; D is tentatively TRBD1 or TRBD2 (5 bases each). CDR3 length equals 13 residues. Germline V lookup: CDR1 LNHDA, CDR2 SQIVND (reference sequence). CDR3 DNA: TGTGCAATAGGGACGGTGAACACCGGGGAGCTGTTTTTT. This translates into CAIGTVNTGELFF.

V gene TRBV6-2 or TRBV6-3 combines with J gene TRBJ2-1, with TRBD2 matching 10 bases. Germline V lookup: CDR1 MNHEY, CDR2 SVGEGT. The CDR3 has 17 residues. Trimming took 2 bases from V and 1 from J; bases not matched to a gene: 5. DNA of the CDR3: TGTGCCAGCAGTTACCGAGCGGGAGGGCGATCCTACAATGAGCAGTTCTTC. It specifies CASSYRAGGRSYNEQFF.

The chain combines TRBV5-1 with TRBJ2-2, with 8 positions matching TRBD2. With V trimmed by 4 bases and J by 5 bases, 13 bases remained unmatched. Germline values: CDR1 SGHRS, CDR2 YFSETQ. This CDR3 comprises 17 residues. The CDR3 loop reads CASSPRISGTWTGELFF. CDR3 sequence (DNA): TGCGCCAGCAGCCCCCGGATTAGCGGGACGTGGACCGGGGAGCTGTTTTTT.

This clonotype was seen more than once but under ten times. J is TRBJ1-1 and V is TRBV10-2; D remains ambiguous. Per the germline V gene, CDR1 is WSHSY and CDR2 is SAAADI. Trimming stripped 2 bases from V and 6 bases from J, with 10 bases between. The CDR3 has 13 amino acids. CDR3 region: CASSERSPSEAFF. The CDR3 region has the DNA TGCGCCAGCAGTGAGCGGAGCCCTTCTGAAGCTTTCTTT.

The chain couples TRBV28 to TRBJ1-5; D may be TRBD1 (5 bases). CDR3 size: 12 residues. Germline V CDR1 and CDR2: MDHEN, SYDVKM. V lost 6 bases to trimming and J lost 4 bases, with 7 bases between them. CDR3 sequence (DNA): TGTGCCAGCAGGGGACCTAATCAGCCCCAGCATTTT. As protein: CASRGPNQPQHF.

There are many counts of this clonotype. V is TRBV28 and J is TRBJ2-3; D not resolved. Germline CDR1 and CDR2: MDHEN and SYDVKM. Trimming shortened V by 3 bases and J by 2 bases, and 6 bases separated the two germline ends. This CDR3 is 13 amino acids long. CDR3 amino acids: CASSLPHTDTQYF. CDR3 DNA: TGTGCCAGCAGTTTGCCACACACAGATACGCAGTATTTT.

This clonotype was detected many times. The V gene is TRBV4-2, the J gene TRBJ1-1, with D unresolved. The CDR3 is 15 amino acids. Trimming removed 0 bases at V and 5 bases at J, with 13 bases between. The germline V gene has CDR1 LGHNA and CDR2 YNFKEQ. The CDR3 sequence is CASSQDNVGETEAFF. Written as DNA, the CDR3 is TGTGCCAGCAGCCAAGATAACGTGGGAGAAACTGAAGCTTTCTTT.

This clonotype showed up just a few times. A much larger clone differs from this one at a single base, so this may be a read error. The chain combines TRBV28 with TRBJ2-7, with D hard to call. Trimming removed 2 bases at V and 4 bases at J, with 6 bases between. The CDR3 has 12 amino acids. From germline, CDR1 is MDHEN and CDR2 SYDVKM. The CDR3 nucleotides read TGTGCCAGCAGTTTAGTAGTGTACGAGCAGTACTTC. Its protein is CASSLVVYEQYF.

This clonotype was detected only a few times. CDR3 sequence: CASSLGEAQPQHF. The CDR3 nucleotides are TGTGCCAGCAGCTTAGGGGAGGCGCAGCCCCAGCATTTT. The chain has TRBV11-2 and TRBJ1-5; D not resolved. This CDR3 is built from 13 residues. Deletions cut 1 base from V and 7 bases from J, with 8 bases between. CDR1 and CDR2 (germline): SGHAT, FQNNGV.

This clonotype was seen many times. This sequence joins TRBV3-1 and TRBJ1-5; possible D gene TRBD1, 5 bases. Per the germline V gene, CDR1 is LGHDT and CDR2 is YNNKEL (reference sequence). The CDR3 has 15 amino acids. V was clipped by 3 bases and J by 8 bases, with 17 bases between them. CDR3 bases: TGTGCCAGCAGCCAGGGGGTGCAGGGCATCGAGCCCCAGCATTTT. Translating gives CASSQGVQGIEPQHF. Variable domain in full (rest from reference TRBV3-1 and TRBJ1-5): DTAVSQTPKYLVTQMGNDKSIKCEQNLGHDTMYWYKQDSKKFLKIMFSYNNKELIINETVPNRFSPKSPDKAHLNLHINSLELGDSAVYFCASSQGVQGIEPQHFGDGTRLSIL.

This clonotype showed up just a few times. V and J are TRBV6-5 and TRBJ2-7; 7 bases match TRBD1. The junction had 7 bases not matched to a gene; V was cut back by 4 bases and J by 4 bases. In germline, CDR1 is MNHEY, CDR2 SVGAGI. This CDR3 region has 14 residues. CDR3 sequence: CASSLLTGSYEQYF. The CDR3 DNA reads TGTGCCAGCAGTTTATTGACAGGGAGTTACGAGCAGTACTTC.

This clonotype has a handful of counts. The CDR3 region has the DNA TGCAGCGACGACACAGGGTTGGGTGAAGCTTTCTTT. It is translated as CSDDTGLGEAFF. The chain recombines TRBV29-1 with TRBJ1-1; a weak D match, TRBD1 (6 bases). CDR1 is SQVTM and CDR2 is ANQGSEA in the germline V gene. The length of the CDR3 is 12 residues. V dropped 7 bases and J dropped 7 bases, with 16 bases sitting between them.

The chain couples TRBV11-2 to TRBJ1-3; the D is unclear. CDR1 SGHAT and CDR2 FQNNGV come from the germline V gene. CDR3 length: 15 amino acids. The V end lost 0 bases, the J end lost 2 bases, and 8 bases lay between the germline ends. The CDR3 coding sequence is TGTGCCAGCAGCTTAGACGGGAACCCTGGAAACACCATATATTTT. This gives the protein CASSLDGNPGNTIYF.

This clonotype was seen repeatedly, ten times or more. This chain links TRBV18 with TRBJ2-2; TRBD2 might be the D (5 bases). CDR1 is KGHSH and CDR2 is LQKENI in the germline V gene. CDR3 size: 15 residues. The V gene lost 2 bases and the J gene lost 3 bases, with 10 bases spanning the gap. CDR3 in amino acids: CASSPTPGDTGELFF. The CDR3 DNA sequence: TGTGCCAGCTCACCAACCCCCGGGGACACCGGGGAGCTGTTTTTT.

A word on this clonotype: This clone may be a read error of a much larger clone one base away. The chain uses TRBV6-2 or TRBV6-3 and TRBJ2-1, with no clear D. From germline, CDR1 is MNHEY and CDR2 SVGEGT. The CDR3 loop spans 12 amino acids. Trimming stripped 5 bases from V and 9 bases from J, with 11 bases between. The CDR3 protein is CASSAGRVEQFF. CDR3 in DNA: TGTGCCAGCAGTGCCGGACGGGTTGAGCAGTTCTTC.

This clonotype was found a few times. The chain links TRBV5-6 to TRBJ2-7, with TRBD1 as a possible D gene (5 bases). V gave up 2 bases and J gave up 11 bases, with 14 bases separating them. The V gene's germline CDR1 is SGHDT and CDR2 YYEEEE. This CDR3 is 12 amino acids long. In DNA form, the CDR3 reads TGTGCCAGCAGCTTACTGTCGTCGGACAAGTACTTC. It yields the protein CASSLLSSDKYF.

This chain connects TRBV3-1 to TRBJ2-7; 10 nucleotides match TRBD1. Per the germline V gene, CDR1 is LGHDT and CDR2 is YNNKEL (reference sequence). The CDR3 length is 14 residues. J was trimmed by 6 bases and V by 4 bases; bases with no gene match: 6. The CDR3 protein is CASSPADRGAEQYF. The CDR3 DNA reads TGTGCCAGCAGCCCAGCGGACAGGGGGGCCGAGCAGTACTTC.

This clonotype has a handful of counts. The V call is TRBV3-1, the J call TRBJ2-3; tentatively, D is TRBD2 (6 bases). Per germline, CDR1 LGHDT and CDR2 YNNKEL (reference sequence). The CDR3 length is 16 residues. Trimming removed 5 bases from V and 1 base from J, with 16 bases in between. The CDR3 here is CASSIRLTRRTDTQYF. The DNA of the CDR3 is TGTGCCAGCAGCATCCGTTTGACTAGGCGCACAGATACGCAGTATTTT.

This clonotype showed up many times. This chain links TRBV28 with TRBJ1-2; 7 positions agree with TRBD1. The CDR3 is made up of 15 amino acids. CDR1 and CDR2 from the germline V gene are MDHEN and SYDVKM. The junction had 9 bases not matched to a gene; V was cut back by 2 bases and J by 6 bases. The CDR3 here is CASSLNPRGADGYTF. CDR3 sequence (DNA): TGTGCCAGCAGTTTAAACCCCAGGGGGGCCGATGGCTACACCTTC.

This clonotype was seen at least ten times. The rearrangement uses TRBV20-1 and TRBJ2-2; the D gene is possibly TRBD2 (5 bases). The V gene lost 6 bases and the J gene lost 1 base, with 12 bases spanning the gap. Germline V gives CDR1 DFQATT, CDR2 SNEGSKA (reference sequence). The CDR3 spans 14 residues. The CDR3 reads CSAADYVNTGELFF. The CDR3 DNA follows: TGCAGTGCCGCAGACTACGTGAACACCGGGGAGCTGTTTTTT.

This clonotype was seen at least ten times. The V gene is TRBV28, the J gene TRBJ2-7; unclear D gene. Trimming pared 8 bases from V and 7 bases from J, leaving 24 bases between. Germline values: CDR1 MDHEN, CDR2 SYDVKM. There are 15 residues in the CDR3. The CDR3 sequence: CASGRGNYNPQEQYF. CDR3 coding DNA: TGTGCCAGCGGTCGCGGAAACTACAATCCGCAGGAGCAGTACTTC.

This clonotype was observed a handful of times. The chain uses TRBV2 and TRBJ2-5; D ambiguous. The CDR3 totals 11 residues. Trimming took off 1 base at V and 7 bases at J, with 4 bases between the two ends. CDR1 SNHLY and CDR2 FYNNEI come from the germline V gene. The CDR3, as DNA: TGTGCCAGCAGTGAAGGGGGGACCCAGTACTTC. This encodes CASSEGGTQYF.

The rearrangement joins TRBV7-3 to TRBJ2-2; D is unclear. The CDR3 spans 15 residues. Germline CDR1 reads SGHTA; CDR2 reads FQGTGA. Deletions cut 2 bases from V and 0 bases from J, with 7 bases between. The CDR3 protein is CASSLSGANTGELFF. CDR3 DNA: TGTGCCAGCAGCTTATCCGGAGCGAACACCGGGGAGCTGTTTTTT.

In its sample, this clonotype was seen many times. This sequence joins TRBV7-7 and TRBJ2-3, with D tentatively TRBD2 (5 bases). CDR3 length: 15 residues. The germline gives CDR1 SSHAT, CDR2 FNYEAQ (reference sequence). Trimming left V 4 bases short and J 2 bases short, with 13 bases between. CDR3 DNA: TGTGCCAGCAGCTCCTCGCCGGGAACCACAGATACGCAGTATTTT. Amino acids: CASSSSPGTTDTQYF.

This clonotype was counted between two and nine times. The genes are TRBV29-1 and TRBJ2-7; 13 bases are shared with TRBD2. The CDR3 contains 13 residues. In germline, CDR1 is SQVTM, CDR2 ANQGSEA. V gave up 6 bases and J gave up 5 bases; unmatched junction bases: 4. The CDR3 region is CSVGTSGTDEQYF. The CDR3 nucleotides are TGCAGCGTCGGGACTAGCGGGACGGACGAGCAGTACTTC.

Comment on this clonotype: The junction and the germline gene differ at one end; a read error may be behind it. In nucleotides, the CDR3 is TGTGCCAGCAGCTTAATAGGGACAGAAAAGCACTTC. Amino acids: CASSLIGTEKHF. The rearrangement joins TRBV7-9 to TRBJ2-5; 7 bases are a match to TRBD1. The CDR3 covers 12 residues. Germline-derived CDR1 and CDR2 are SEHNR and FQNEAQ (reference sequence).